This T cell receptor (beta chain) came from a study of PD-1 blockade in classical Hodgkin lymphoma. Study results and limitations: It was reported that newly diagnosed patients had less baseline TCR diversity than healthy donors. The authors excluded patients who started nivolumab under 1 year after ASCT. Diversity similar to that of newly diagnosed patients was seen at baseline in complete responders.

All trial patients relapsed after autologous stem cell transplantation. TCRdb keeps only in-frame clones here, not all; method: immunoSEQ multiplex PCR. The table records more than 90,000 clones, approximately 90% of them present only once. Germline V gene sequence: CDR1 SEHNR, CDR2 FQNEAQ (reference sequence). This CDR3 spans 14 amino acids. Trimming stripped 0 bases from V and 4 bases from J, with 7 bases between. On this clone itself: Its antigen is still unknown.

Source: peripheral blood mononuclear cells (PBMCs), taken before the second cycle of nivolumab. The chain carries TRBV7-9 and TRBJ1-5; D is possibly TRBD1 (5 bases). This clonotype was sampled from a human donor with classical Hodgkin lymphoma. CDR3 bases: TGTGCCAGCAGCTTAGCGGCAGGGAATCAGCCCCAGCATTTT. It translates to CASSLAAGNQPQHF.